This TCR beta chain was obtained from a study of T cells in Graves' hyperthyroidism and ophthalmopathy (dated by TCRdb to between 2018 and 2020). For the wider study: A discovery cohort of about a hundred patients, 43 with Graves' ophthalmopathy and about 58 with stable Graves' hyperthyroidism, was used to find distinguishing TCR V-J signatures. TCR Vbeta CDR3 sequencing of 135 peripheral blood samples (over 40 ophthalmopathy, about 74 hyperthyroidism and 17 progressor patients) is reported in the paper. The study also compared thyroid tissue and blood T-cell repertoires from several Graves' hyperthyroidism patients. Whether ophthalmopathy could be predicted prospectively was tested in an independent validation cohort made up of 18 to 20 hyperthyroidism patients plus 17 patients who later progressed to ophthalmopathy. The 90 to 100 discovery patients were randomly split 7:3 into training and test sets. After blood sampling, hyperthyroidism patients were treated with methimazole at a starting dose of 30 mg daily, and ophthalmopathy patients were treated with high-dose intravenous methylprednisolone.

Any patient with an uncontrolled infection, another autoimmune disease, pregnancy or lactation was excluded. Diagnoses relied on clinical symptoms, serum thyroxine and TRAb, thyroid ultrasound and orbital computed tomography. Trizol reagent was used to extract total RNA, and RNA quality was then checked on an Agilent 2100 Bioanalyzer. TCR beta CDR3 regions were amplified from RNA transcripts. A first-round RT-PCR of the TCR CDR3 used the HTBI primer set with the Qiagen OneStep RT-PCR kit. Libraries were constructed in a second round of multiplex PCR, after which size selection and purification were performed. Paired-end sequencing of the libraries was performed with 100 bp reads on an Illumina HiSeq2000. The authors' pipeline ran thus. SOAPnuke was used to process the raw data, with reads discarded if the reads contained adapters or uncalled bases, had a mean Phred below 15, or lacked an exact constant-primer or identifier match. COPE v1.2.5 was used to merge the high-quality paired reads, and each unique nucleotide sequence was defined as a clonotype. Clonotypes were aligned to IMGT TRBV, TRBD and TRBJ reference segments using MiTCR v1.1. Analysis was restricted to V-J combinations with a frequency above 0.0001, which covered 99.2% of repertoires. A TCS score was defined as the ratio between F50 (clonal expansion) and ExV (chaos), using BLOSUM62-based TCRdist between CDR3 peptides within each V-J. Welch's t-statistics and random forest reduced roughly 530 V-J features to some 14, which were used in a naive Bayes classifier (R e1071). Thyroid-blood repertoire similarity was quantified with the Morisita-Horn index. TCRdb's own reprocessing of the public reads used fastp at Q25 and MiXCR and kept productive beta chains. Under each unique CDR3 protein, matching rows form one entry showing the most common genes and DNA. In this record, the V and J calls reflect TCRdb's handling and not the investigators' own analysis. This sample is represented by hundreds of thousands of distinct CDR3 sequences; less than 45% of them were singletons. The biggest ten clones account for less than 9% of the sample.

Overall study outcomes, separate from this receptor: No statistical method was used to fix the sample size in advance, and group allocation was not hidden from the investigators. Most expanded thyroid clonotypes (frequency above 0.001) were also found in blood, which suggests that blood repertoires may mirror thyroid immune responses. In validation, the model predicted progression to ophthalmopathy with around 71% sensitivity and less than 80% specificity, a median of roughly seven months before onset. Ophthalmopathy was separated from stable hyperthyroidism by a 13 V-J signature model, with around 90% sensitivity and roughly 84% specificity obtained in cross-validation and 80%/75% obtained in testing.

The germline V gene specifies SGHAT as CDR1 and FQNNGV as CDR2. V and J are truncated by 6 bases and 1 base respectively, leaving an intervening sequence of 12 bases. The CDR3 sequence holds 15 residues, the cysteine and phenylalanine included. Solely the CDR3 DNA is kept, with 45 bases framed from the first base. There are a few counts of this clonotype. This receptor's antigen is unknown. No clone much larger than this one lies a single base away; base qualities are absent. The sequence derives from an adult man with Graves' disease, either hyperthyroidism or ophthalmopathy (not recorded which). The sequencing input was peripheral blood or thyroid tissue (not recorded which). The sequence joins TRBV11-2 to TRBJ2-2; a confident D gene designation cannot be given. The CDR3 corresponds to CASRTGRLNTGELFF. The DNA reads TGTGCCAGCAGAACCGGACGGCTGAACACCGGGGAGCTGTTTTTT.